A selection of T cell receptor beta chains follows, all from one sample in a study of cytomegalovirus exposure and HLA in healthy donors. Method: immunoSEQ multiplex PCR; TCRdb's copy keeps in-frame clones and lacks some. The table for this sample gives around 45,000 clones. The sequenced sample was PBMCs. The receptors stem from a young woman in good health and CMV-seronegative. Each CDR3 is given with its conserved first and last residue. A D gene is named only where the DNA matches it firmly.

d_call	v_call	j_call	cdr3_nt	cdr3_aa
TRBD2	TRBV10-3	TRBJ2-5	TGTGCCGTACGGGGGGGCGAAGGAGAGACCCAGTACTTC	CAVRGGEGETQYF
TRBD1	TRBV30	TRBJ2-7	TGTGCCTGGAGTACCCGGGACAGGGGGTACGAGCAGTACTTC	CAWSTRDRGYEQYF
.	TRBV9	TRBJ1-1	TGTGCCAGCAGCGTAGTCGGCACTGAAGCTTTCTTT	CASSVVGTEAFF
TRBD2	TRBV9	TRBJ2-1	TGTGCCAGCAGCGTTGACGGGAGGAATGAGCAGTTCTTC	CASSVDGRNEQFF
TRBD1	TRBV4-1	TRBJ1-1	TGCGCCAGCAGCCAGATGGGGACAGGTTCCACTGAAGCTTTCTTT	CASSQMGTGSTEAFF
TRBD2	TRBV7-9	TRBJ2-5	TGTGCCAGCAGCTTGCGGGAGACTCAAGAGACCCAGTACTTC	CASSLRETQETQYF
.	TRBV29-1	TRBJ1-1	TGCAGCGTTGAGGGGAGTCAGGTTGAAGCTTTCTTT	CSVEGSQVEAFF
TRBD1	TRBV29-1	TRBJ1-2	TGCAGCGTGGGGGACAGACTATACGGCTACACCTTC	CSVGDRLYGYTF
TRBD1	TRBV9	TRBJ2-5	TGTGCCAGCAGCGAAGGGACAGTCCAAGAGACCCAGTACTTC	CASSEGTVQETQYF
TRBD1	TRBV18	TRBJ1-5	TGTGCCAGCTCACCAGGGACAGGTAGCAATCAGCCCCAGCATTTT	CASSPGTGSNQPQHF
.	TRBV6-5	TRBJ2-3	TGTGCCAGCGGTTACTACGGAAAAACAGGGATACCTGCGCAGTATTTT	CASGYYGKTGIPAQYF
.	TRBV4-2	TRBJ1-3	TGTGCCAGCAGAGCGAGAAACACCATATATTTT	CASRARNTIYF
TRBD2	TRBV6-5	TRBJ2-1	TGTGCCAGCAGCAGCGGGAGGGGGTCGCACAATGAGCAGTTCTTC	CASSSGRGSHNEQFF
TRBD1	TRBV9	TRBJ1-1	TGTGCCAGCAGCGTAGGACAGGGAGGCACTGAAGCTTTCTTT	CASSVGQGGTEAFF
.	TRBV6-5	TRBJ1-2	TGTGCCAGCAGCCGAACAGGGTTTAACTATGGCTACACCTTC	CASSRTGFNYGYTF
TRBD1	TRBV7-9	TRBJ1-5	TGTGCCAGCAGTGCCGGGACAGGGACGCAGCCCCAGCATTTT	CASSAGTGTQPQHF
.	TRBV13	TRBJ2-2	TGTGCCAGCAGTATAACAGGGAACACCGGGGAGCTGTTTTTT	CASSITGNTGELFF
TRBD1	TRBV28	TRBJ1-2	TGTGCCAGCAGTCCCCCCTCGGGGACAGGAGGGGGCTACACCTTC	CASSPPSGTGGGYTF
TRBD1	TRBV5-4	TRBJ2-7	TGTGCCAGCAGCTTCCCCCAGGGGGACGGCTACGAGCAGTACTTC	CASSFPQGDGYEQYF
TRBD2	TRBV4-2	TRBJ2-1	TGTGCCAGCAGCCTCGGGGGGACCAACCCCATAATAACGGACAATGAGCAGTTCTTC	CASSLGGTNPIITDNEQFF
.	TRBV6-1	TRBJ1-2	TGTGCCAGCGACCGGACAGAAAACTATGGCTACACCTTC	CASDRTENYGYTF
TRBD2	TRBV19	TRBJ2-7	TGTGCCAGTAGTATAACTAGCGGGAGCTCCTACGAGCAGTACTTC	CASSITSGSSYEQYF
.	TRBV9	TRBJ1-4	TGTGCCAGCAGCGTAGGCGGGGGGGCTAATGAAAAACTGTTTTTT	CASSVGGGANEKLFF
.	TRBV4-1	TRBJ1-2	TGCGCCAGCAGCCAAGAGGGAACAGGGTCTAGCTATGGCTACACCTTC	CASSQEGTGSSYGYTF
TRBD1	TRBV4-1	TRBJ2-1	TGCGCCAGCAGCCAGGGACAGGTATTATCCTACAATGAGCAGTTCTTC	CASSQGQVLSYNEQFF
TRBD1	TRBV9	TRBJ2-5	TGTGCCAGCAGCGTTTGGGACAGGGGGGGAGAGACCCAGTACTTC	CASSVWDRGGETQYF
.	TRBV20-1	TRBJ2-7	TGCAGTGCTTCACCAGGTTACGAGCAGTACTTC	CSASPGYEQYF
.	TRBV7-9	TRBJ1-1	TGTGCCAGCAGCTTAACAGCTGTGGACACTGAAGCTTTCTTT	CASSLTAVDTEAFF
TRBD2	TRBV28	TRBJ2-7	TGTGCCAGCAGTTCGGGAGGGGGGTCCCTCCACGAGCAGTACTTC	CASSSGGGSLHEQYF
.	TRBV15	TRBJ1-2	TGTGCCACCAGCAGAGGCGACAGCGGGGGCTACACCTTC	CATSRGDSGGYTF
TRBD1	TRBV11-2	TRBJ1-3	TGTGCCAGCAGCCCCAGGACAGGCTTCTCTGGAAACACCATATATTTT	CASSPRTGFSGNTIYF
TRBD2	TRBV4-3	TRBJ2-3	TGCGCCAGCAGCCAAGCGACTAGCGGTGTCGCAGATACGCAGTATTTT	CASSQATSGVADTQYF
TRBD2	TRBV15	TRBJ2-5	TGTGCCACCAGCAGTCCTGGGGGACTAGCGGGAGGAGGTGAGACCCAGTACTTC	CATSSPGGLAGGGETQYF
.	TRBV20-1	TRBJ1-5	TGCAGTGCGCCGCAAGGCGGGCACCAGCATTTT	CSAPQGGHQHF
TRBD2	TRBV10-1	TRBJ2-1	TGCGCCAGCAGTGAGTCGGGAACTAGCGGGAGGATTGACGAGCAGTTCTTC	CASSESGTSGRIDEQFF
.	TRBV28	TRBJ2-7	TGTGCCACCCACAGCCCTATGATCTACGAGCAGTACTTC	CATHSPMIYEQYF
.	TRBV4-3	TRBJ1-2	TGCGCCAGCAGCCAATCCGGGGGCTATGGCTACACCTTC	CASSQSGGYGYTF
TRBD1	TRBV28	TRBJ1-1	TGTGCCAGCAGTTTACAGGGGGAGGATGGCACTGAAGCTTTCTTT	CASSLQGEDGTEAFF
TRBD2	TRBV10-2	TRBJ2-7	TGCGCCAGCAGCCAATCTAGCGGGAGGTTCAACGACGAGCAGTACTTC	CASSQSSGRFNDEQYF
.	TRBV5-4	TRBJ2-3	TGTGCCAGCAGCTTAAGTAGTCCTATTAGCACAGATACGCAGTATTTT	CASSLSSPISTDTQYF
.	TRBV14	TRBJ2-1	TGTGCCAGCAGCCGGAGACTAGGGTACAATGAGCAGTTCTTC	CASSRRLGYNEQFF
.	TRBV5-1	TRBJ2-7	TGCGCCAGCAGCGTAGCGGCTACCTATGGGCAGTACTTC	CASSVAATYGQYF
.	TRBV4-2	TRBJ2-7	TGTGCCAGCAGCCAAAGCACCGCTTACCACTACGAGCAGTACTTC	CASSQSTAYHYEQYF
.	TRBV20-1	TRBJ2-1	TGCAGTGCTATTTCGCGTGAGCAGTTCTTC	CSAISREQFF
.	TRBV6-5	TRBJ2-3	TGTGCCAGCAGCCTGTTAGCTATCACAGATACGCAGTATTTT	CASSLLAITDTQYF
.	TRBV4-1	TRBJ2-3	TGCGCCAGCAGCCAAGAATGGCGGGCTAGCACAGATACGCAGTATTTT	CASSQEWRASTDTQYF
TRBD2	TRBV4-3	TRBJ2-1	TGCGCCAGCAGCCAAGGGTTTGCGGGAGGGGACAATGAGCAGTTCTTC	CASSQGFAGGDNEQFF
TRBD1	TRBV6-5	TRBJ2-1	TGTGCCAGCAGTTACGATACAGGGGGCTATAATGAGCAGTTCTTC	CASSYDTGGYNEQFF
.	TRBV19	TRBJ2-2	TGTGCCAGCCGACTAGGTGGGACCGGGGAGCTGTTTTTT	CASRLGGTGELFF
TRBD2	TRBV9	TRBJ2-3	TGTGCCAGCAGCGGTGGACTAGCGGGAGGGCCGATGACAGATACGCAGTATTTT	CASSGGLAGGPMTDTQYF
.	TRBV7-9	TRBJ1-5	TGTGCCAGCAGCTTAGACAGTAATCAGCCCCAGCATTTT	CASSLDSNQPQHF
.	TRBV28	TRBJ1-2	TGTGCCAGCAGCCATTTACAGGGAAGCTATGGCTACACCTTC	CASSHLQGSYGYTF
TRBD2	TRBV11-3	TRBJ2-7	TGTGCCAGCAGCCCACCCCCAGTGGGAGGGAACTCCTACGAGCAGTACTTC	CASSPPPVGGNSYEQYF
.	TRBV29-1	TRBJ2-3	TGCAGCGTTGATCCAGGGAGGCACACAGATACGCAGTATTTT	CSVDPGRHTDTQYF
.	TRBV30	TRBJ1-1	TGTGCCTGGATCCCTCTCCGCGGACAGCTGAACACTGAAGCTTTCTTT	CAWIPLRGQLNTEAFF
TRBD1	TRBV29-1	TRBJ1-2	TGCAGCGCCGGGACAGGGGGCCTTTACTATGGCTACACCTTC	CSAGTGGLYYGYTF
.	TRBV7-2	TRBJ1-1	TGTGCCAGCAGCTTAGTAGGACAAACGGGGGTGACTGAAGCTTTCTTT	CASSLVGQTGVTEAFF